The clone carrying this T cell receptor (beta chain) is categorized as large. Participants were aged 18 to 89 years, lived in 20 to 30 US areas, and enrolled virtually. Participants reported their clinical history, and cohort assignment relied on those reports. The sample comes from a study of blood T cell repertoires in COVID-19. Overall study: The cDNA or gDNA used as material had been derived from T cells, B-cell-depleted T cells, or PBMCs.

The authors' processing: The assay estimated nucleated cells by amplifying reference gene primers. This table comes from immunoSEQ multiplex PCR, and its TCRdb copy is limited to in-frame clones, with some not included. V and J calls and clone size follow that table, whereas D and trimming were derived from the DNA. Among approximately 300,000 clones listed, about nine tenths were seen once. CDR1 and CDR2 from the germline V gene are LNHDA and SQIVND (reference sequence). CDR3 size: 14 residues. With 5 bases clipped from V and 5 bases from J, the junction kept 8 bases outside the gene matches. The sequenced sample consisted of PBMCs or T cells enriched from blood (not recorded which). The source is a woman between 25 and 40 years old who had recovered from COVID-19. This chain links TRBV19 with TRBJ1-1; 7 bases align to TRBD1. This chain's CDR3 is CASSWPGGVTEAFF. The CDR3 DNA reads TGTGCCAGTAGTTGGCCAGGGGGTGTAACTGAAGCTTTCTTT.